Sequencing of this T cell receptor beta chain was carried out in a study of cytomegalovirus exposure and HLA in healthy donors (dated by TCRdb to about 2017). About the investigation overall: According to an earlier analysis of around 600 of the donors, some 180 million T cells yielded approximately 120 million unique TCR beta sequences and more than 250 Gb of sequence data. Approximately 310 gigabases of sequencing data and approximately 80 million unique TCR sequences were included in an early release covering several hundred HLA-typed donors. Among 398 genotyped donors of the cohort, an average of around 240,000 unique TCR beta nucleotide sequences were sequenced per donor, roughly 18% of them non-productive. Donor age, sex, ethnicity and CMV serostatus were compiled together with the repertoire data. All discovery cohort repertoires had been generated using a single sequencing platform. Rather than drawing on any new phenotypic data, the later analysis identified candidate immune exposures from TCR beta sequences and the way those sequences occurred across donors. Class I and class II HLA loci were covered by the typing at four-digit resolution. Typing coverage varied by locus: roughly 620-640 donors for A, B, C, DRB1 and DQB1; approximately 500 for DQA1; about 600 for DPA1; roughly 450 for DPB1. A later analysis re-analyzed previously published TCR beta repertoires from 650 to 800 donors and added high-resolution HLA genotyping to study TCR occurrence patterns. In a later genetic analysis, genome-wide SNP genotypes for about 55% of the roughly 670 donors were used, and that subset was treated as a discovery cohort. High-throughput TCR immunosequencing, statistical association of individual TCRs with disease status, and machine learning were combined to predict cytomegalovirus infection status. In an earlier analysis of roughly 540 of the donors, high-throughput TCR beta sequencing was used to judge whether each TCR beta V gene segment behaved as functional or pseudogenic. In addition to the first cohort of 650 to 750 subjects, a separate validation cohort of 120 different subjects was used. The study aimed to test whether cataloging public T cell receptors could reveal signatures of past pathogen exposure. Four to six DR-DQ haplotypes were handled as single units for association and clustering, since linkage in the cohort was strong. Among the roughly 400 genotyped donors, around 81% belonged to the genetic ancestry cluster associated with self-reported Caucasian donors. The study profiled the T cell repertoires of 666 subjects by immunosequencing and related them to cytomegalovirus serostatus. The full study reports these points: In a later analysis, HLA-associated TCR beta chains showed more clonal expansion and lower generation probabilities than non-associated chains that were equally common. At a false discovery rate of 0.05, a later analysis linked around 15,000 TCR beta sequences to specific HLA alleles. While some public TCRs were present in many individuals, most TCR sequences turned up only very rarely across donors. A further reported finding was that TCR beta sequences accurately predicted the HLA-A and HLA-B alleles for most subjects in the first cohort. Strong co-occurrence of HLA alleles, especially DR and DQ, made assigning TCR associations to individual alleles difficult. The study listed 164 TCR beta chains as associated with cytomegalovirus. The cohort was sequenced for TCR beta chains only, and without alpha or paired-chain data the features that could be detected were limited. Some IMGT-functional V segments, including TRBV6-2 and TRBV6-3, could not be told apart with the 87-base-pair reads, so those segments were excluded. In a later genetic analysis, fewer N-insertions in productive TCRs were reported among donors in an Asian-associated ancestry cluster than the approximately 710-donor mean. The authors suggested that the approach could potentially be extended to other disease states and immunological phenotypes. Because counts were too low, some 17 rarely observed V segments, including chromosome 9 orphons, were left out of the earlier analysis of approximately 580 of the donors. Broadly in line with IMGT annotations, most TCR beta V segments showed up in productive rearrangements about 87% or about 30% of the time in an earlier analysis of 450 to 750 of the donors. In vitro tests confirmed that a few of the cytomegalovirus-associated TCR beta chains recognize cytomegalovirus antigens. A later analysis found that TCR association rates varied across HLA loci, with DRB1 alleles showing the most associated TCRs and HLA-C alleles the fewest. In a later analysis, several top co-occurrence clusters were reported to appear linked to parvovirus B19, influenza, CMV and Epstein-Barr virus. Cytomegalovirus status was reported to be diagnosed by the classifier with high specificity and sensitivity in both the original and validation cohorts. Because some donors lacked HLA typing at each locus, the association tests relied only on the typed subset. A cluster of highly shared sequence variants was judged likely to represent a technical artifact of the sequencing pipeline. A later analysis found that most CMV-associated TCR beta chains appeared HLA-restricted, with HLA associations seemingly driven largely by CMV exposure. Correlated functional status among segregating V segments might be attributable to linkage disequilibrium, but an unknown experimental factor could not be ruled out. Immune exposure information for the cohort was limited to CMV serostatus. In a later genetic analysis, a missense DCLRE1C variant was associated with V-gene and J-gene trimming of TCR beta chains, and the association was replicated in an independent cohort. The presence/absence analyses assumed that sequencing depth was roughly uniform across donors, and that assumption may not be true.

This clone appeared a single time. Its recognized antigen is unknown. Base-call qualities are not available, and no considerably larger clone is one nucleotide away. Libraries were constructed by the immunoSEQ multiplex PCR assay. The multiplex PCR relied on a mix of 60 forward primers for TCR Vbeta segments and 13 reverse primers for TCR Jbeta segments. A multiplex PCR assay on genomic DNA amplified the CDR3 region of rearranged TCR beta genes. The Illumina HiSeq System was used to sequence the amplified TCR beta libraries as 87-base-pair reads. The authors' analysis ran thus. Across the 670 or so repertoires, a later analysis counted some 80 million unique TCR beta chains, approximately 10 million of which were shared by at least two donors. Raw reads were error-corrected and collapsed into unique sequences by a nearest-neighbor algorithm in which closely related sequences were merged to remove PCR and sequencing errors. V, D and J gene segments were assigned by aligning CDR3 sequences to IMGT reference sequences. For a sequence to be retained, at least a six-nucleotide match to both a V gene segment and a J gene segment was required. A rearrangement was called productive if the CDR3 had no stop codons and remained in frame with V and J, and every other rearrangement was called non-productive. Following IMGT convention, CDR3 was defined as the stretch from the second conserved V-encoded cysteine to the conserved J-encoded phenylalanine. The earlier analysis of about 500 of the donors excluded sequences that lacked an unambiguous match to a single V gene segment. An earlier analysis of 587 of the donors called V segments functional above 56.7% productive rearrangements and segregating when the between-donor standard deviation exceeded 5%. To diagnose cytomegalovirus status from the catalog of TCR beta chain sequences, a statistical classification framework was built. In a later analysis, TCR nucleotide sequences were compared against IMGT/GENE-DB human TR gene sequences so that V and J genes could be assigned. The TCRdist pipeline was used in a later analysis to assign CDR3 sequences and most-parsimonious VDJ recombination scenarios. In a later analysis, every TCR beta chain was defined by the combination of its CDR3 amino acid sequence and its V-gene family, and reads without a unique V-gene family were dropped. To address suspected cross-contamination and a sequencing artifact, a later analysis removed roughly 580 highly shared, low-generation-probability nucleotide sequences. In a later analysis, a clonal expansion index was calculated for each public chain from normalized within-repertoire ranks of inferred template counts. Generation probabilities in a later analysis came from a VDJ recombination model fitted to out-of-frame rearrangements, and those results were checked against IGoR. A later analysis scored TCR-TCR, TCR-HLA and TCR-CMV co-occurrence with hypergeometric tests, applying a repertoire-size bias correction to TCR pairs. In a later analysis, false discovery rates were estimated by permuting HLA or CMV assignments 20 times. In a later analysis, co-occurring TCRs were grouped using DBSCAN, and TCRdist sequence similarity was added for clustering within HLA-allele-positive subsets. Repertoires with fewer than 30,000 or more than 120,000 public chains, plus five repertoires with anomalous nucleotide sharing, were excluded from co-occurrence clustering. The clones in this table, taken by TCRdb from immuneACCESS, are in-frame only. Not every clone is retained; where verified, under half of the shortfall comes from an unresolved V gene, and the cause of the rest is unknown. The V and J calls and the clone size are those of that table, but D and trimming were determined from the DNA. This sample gives 180,000 or so clones in total; approximately 83% of them show up just once. The ten largest clones capture approximately 8.5% of the sample.

In total, more than 500 healthy bone marrow donors made up the cohort. At the time of sampling, every cohort member was nominally healthy, though immune exposures that went unrecorded were likely present. The donor tested CMV seropositive and was one of the 289 seropositive cohort members. A peripheral blood sample was provided by each donor, and peripheral blood mononuclear cells were used for TCR beta sequencing. The Qiagen DNeasy Blood Extraction Kit was used to extract genomic DNA from the blood cell samples. Inclusive of the bounding cysteine and phenylalanine, the CDR3 is 15 residues long. The read is trimmed to its CDR3 DNA, 45 bases read in frame from base 1. The germline V gene encodes CDR1 MDHEN and CDR2 SYDVKM. V lost 7 bases and J lost 5 bases, and the count of bases not matched to a germline gene is 10.

The chain is encoded by TRBV28 joined to TRBJ2-5; a stretch of 10 junction bases matches TRBD1. Specimen: PBMCs. The receptor was isolated from a young man in good health and CMV-seropositive. In nucleotides, the sequence is TGTGCCAGCACCACCCGACAGGGGGCGGGGGAGACCCAGTACTTC. Translated, this gives CASTTRQGAGETQYF. Outside the CDR3, residues come from the reference TRBV28 and TRBJ2-5 proteins, so the full variable domain is: DVKVTQSSRYLVKRTGEKVFLECVQDMDHENMFWYRQDPGLGLRLIYFSYDVKMKEKGDIPEGYSVSREKKERFSLILESASTNQTSMYLCASTTRQGAGETQYFGPGTRLLVL.